This T cell receptor (beta chain) came from a study of immune characterization of retroperitoneal liposarcoma. In its sample, this clonotype was seen once. MiXCR was run by TCRdb on the PCR reads, yielding one entry per CDR3 protein. The sample has some 20,000 distinct CDR3 sequences; 35% to 45% are singletons. The J segment lost 6 bases and the V segment lost 7 bases, leaving 15 bases of the junction unmatched. The CDR3 spans 16 residues. Looked up from germline, CDR1 is MNHNS and CDR2 is SASEGT. The rearrangement uses TRBV6-1 and TRBJ2-3, with TRBD2 matching 8 bases. Source material: blood. The sequence came from a male donor with retroperitoneal liposarcoma. The DNA for the CDR3 is TGTGCCAGCAAGGGAGGTAGTAGCGGGGTCCGGGATACGCAGTATTTT. It codes for CASKGGSSGVRDTQYF.